This T cell receptor (beta chain) is drawn from a study of Graves' ophthalmopathy and Graves' hyperthyroidism. General observations from the study: Clonotypes were expanded in thyroid at above 0.001 frequency, and most also appeared in blood.

This clonotype was seen ten or more times. Its antigen is not known. RNA transcripts were the template, and TCR beta CDR3 regions were amplified from them. HTBI primers primed a first-round RT-PCR, and a second-round multiplex PCR followed. TCRdb itself ran the multiplex PCR reads through MiXCR, one entry per CDR3 protein. The data contain 1 million to 1.3 million distinct CDR3 sequences, about 36% of them singletons. Each diagnosis was determined on the basis of clinical symptoms, serum thyroxine, TRAb, thyroid ultrasound and orbital computed tomography. This TCR was recovered from an adult man with Graves' hyperthyroidism. Sequencing was done on a sample of peripheral blood or thyroid tissue (not recorded which).

The CDR3 nucleotides read TGTGCCAGCACCCCGGAGGGTAGCTTCGTCGAGCAGTACTTC. It yields the protein CASTPEGSFVEQYF. This chain connects TRBV7-9 to TRBJ2-7; maybe TRBD2 (6 bases). There are 14 residues in the CDR3. Germline values: CDR1 SEHNR, CDR2 FQNEAQ (reference sequence). Between the trimmed V and J ends, which lost 7 bases and 6 bases, there was a span of 19 bases.